The 10 T cell receptor beta chains in this list originate from one sample, sequenced in a study of T cell responses to AZD1222 COVID-19 vaccine. Assay: immunoSEQ multiplex PCR; the TCRdb copy retains only in-frame clones and omits some. The data hold 57,000 or so clones, with around three quarters observed a single time. The sequenced sample was peripheral blood, obtained on day 0 of AZD1222 vaccination. Receptors originate from an adult in good health.

The chain joins TRBV27 to TRBJ2-3; D is unclear. The CDR3 covers 11 residues. V gave up 10 bases and J gave up 5 bases, with 10 bases separating them. Looked up from germline, CDR1 is MNHEY and CDR2 is SMNVEV (reference sequence). CDR3 in amino acids: CATMVIDTQYF. CDR3 DNA sequence: TGTGCCACCATGGTTATAGATACGCAGTATTTT.

The CDR3 region has the DNA TGTGCCAGCAGCCCCGGTAAAGCCCCAGGGGAGCAGTTCTTC. As protein: CASSPGKAPGEQFF. The genes are TRBV11-1 and TRBJ2-1; D is perhaps TRBD1 (5 bases). The CDR3 is 14 amino acids. Deletions cut 5 bases from V and 10 bases from J, with 18 bases between. Germline V CDR1 and CDR2: SGHAT, FQDESV (reference sequence).

The chain recombines TRBV10-3 with TRBJ2-7; a possible D gene is TRBD1 (5 bases). Germline V lookup: CDR1 ENHRY, CDR2 SYGVKD. This CDR3 spans 16 amino acids. Trimming cost V 0 bases and J 2 bases, with 14 bases left between them. CDR3 DNA sequence: TGTGCCATCAGTGAGTCGCGTTGGCAGGGCGCCTACGAGCAGTACTTC. Translating it yields CAISESRWQGAYEQYF.

The V and J genes are TRBV7-2 and TRBJ1-1; D is unresolved. Looked up from germline, CDR1 is SGHTA and CDR2 is FQGNSA. CDR3 length: 15 residues. With 5 bases removed from V and 3 bases from J, the gap between germline ends came to 16 bases. The CDR3 region is CASSLGFGRDTEAFF. CDR3 sequence (DNA): TGTGCCAGCAGCCTAGGGTTTGGGCGGGACACTGAAGCTTTCTTT.

This clone has a single count. V and J are TRBV18 and TRBJ2-3; TRBD1 aligns across 10 bases. Germline V gene lookup returns CDR1 KGHSH and CDR2 LQKENI. Unmatched junction bases numbered 16, after V lost 3 bases and J lost 4 bases. The CDR3 is 19 amino acids. The CDR3 nucleotides are TGTGCCAGCTCACCTCGGGACAGGGGCCCAACTGCCGTAGCAGATACGCAGTATTTT. Amino acids: CASSPRDRGPTAVADTQYF.

This rearrangement joins TRBV10-2 to TRBJ1-1; possible D gene TRBD1, 6 bases. The CDR3 is made up of 13 amino acids. From germline, CDR1 is WSHSY and CDR2 SAAADI. The V end lost 5 bases, the J end lost 4 bases, and 11 bases lay between the germline ends. The CDR3 loop is CASSRGGSTEAFF. In DNA, the CDR3 is TGCGCCAGCAGTAGAGGGGGGAGCACTGAAGCTTTCTTT.

This rearrangement joins TRBV5-1 to TRBJ1-4; no clear D. This CDR3 is built from 14 residues. Deletions cut 4 bases from V and 4 bases from J, with 11 bases between. Germline V gene lookup returns CDR1 SGHRS and CDR2 YFSETQ. CDR3 in DNA: TGCGCCAGCAGCCCAGGAAACCGTAATGAAAAACTGTTTTTT. Protein: CASSPGNRNEKLFF.

V usage is TRBV19 and J usage is TRBJ1-1; no clear D gene. This CDR3 region has 14 residues. Germline loops: CDR1 LNHDA, CDR2 SQIVND (reference sequence). V was clipped by 2 bases and J by 1 base, with 8 bases between them. The chain's CDR3 is CASSILLSNTEAFF. The CDR3 region has the DNA TGTGCCAGTAGTATACTGCTATCGAACACTGAAGCTTTCTTT. Filled out from reference TRBV19 and TRBJ1-1, the complete variable domain reads DGGITQSPKYLFRKEGQNVTLSCEQNLNHDAMYWYRQDPGQGLRLIYYSQIVNDFQKGDIAEGYSVSREKKESFPLTVTSAQKNPTAFYLCASSILLSNTEAFFGQGTRLTVV.

The rearrangement links TRBV30 to TRBJ1-1; no firm D call. The germline gives CDR1 GTSNPN, CDR2 SVGIG (reference sequence). The CDR3 covers 14 residues. V was pared by 0 bases and J by 0 bases, with 8 bases between. The CDR3 DNA reads TGTGCCTGGAGTGTCCCGAGGATGAACACTGAAGCTTTCTTT. Its translation is CAWSVPRMNTEAFF. Variable domain in full (rest from reference TRBV30 and TRBJ1-1): SQTIHQWPATLVQPVGSPLSLECTVEGTSNPNLYWYRQAAGRGLQLLFYSVGIGQISSEVPQNLSASRPQDRQFILSSKKLLLSDSGFYLCAWSVPRMNTEAFFGQGTRLTVV.

The chain is built from TRBV11-2 and TRBJ1-5; D possibly corresponds to TRBD1 (5 bases). Trimming took 4 bases from V and 5 from J, leaving 12 bases between them. Per germline, CDR1 SGHAT and CDR2 FQNNGV. CDR3 length equals 14 residues. The CDR3: CASSSGGGDQPQHF. As DNA, the CDR3 is TGTGCCAGCAGCTCCGGGGGGGGAGATCAGCCCCAGCATTTT.